The clone carrying this T cell receptor beta chain appeared a few times. This specimen belongs to a study of blood T cell repertoires in COVID-19. On the study more broadly: Collection of acute and convalescent COVID-19 samples took place in the United States, Italy and Spain. Sample material is recorded as cDNA or gDNA derived from T cells, B-cell-depleted T cells, or PBMCs.

Only in-frame clones appear in the TCRdb table, and some are missing; sequencing was by immunoSEQ multiplex PCR. There are approximately 290,000 clones in the sample; approximately 85% occur only once, and more than 3.5% lies in the top ten. Adults between about 18 and 95 years of age took part from about two dozen US areas. Recovered Cohort 3 donors showed two negative PCRs, clearance, or symptom resolution. The CDR3 is made up of 12 amino acids. Trimming removed 7 bases from V and 2 bases from J, with 9 bases in between. Per germline, CDR1 MNHNY and CDR2 SVGAGI (reference sequence). The sequence was collected from a woman under 40 who had recovered from COVID-19. The V and J genes are TRBV6-6 and TRBJ2-7; no reliable D call. Sequencing input: PBMCs or T cells enriched from blood (not recorded which). CDR3 sequence: CASNHGAYEQYF. CDR3 nucleotides: TGTGCCAGCAACCACGGAGCCTACGAGCAGTACTTC.